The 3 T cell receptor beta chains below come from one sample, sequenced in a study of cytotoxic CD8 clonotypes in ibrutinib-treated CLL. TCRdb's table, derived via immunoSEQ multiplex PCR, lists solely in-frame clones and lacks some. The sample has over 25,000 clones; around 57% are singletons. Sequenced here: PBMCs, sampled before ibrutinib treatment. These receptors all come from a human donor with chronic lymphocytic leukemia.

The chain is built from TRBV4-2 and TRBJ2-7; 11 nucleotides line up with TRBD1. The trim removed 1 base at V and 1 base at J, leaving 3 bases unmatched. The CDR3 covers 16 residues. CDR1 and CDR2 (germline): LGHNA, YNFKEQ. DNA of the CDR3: TGTGCCAGCAGCCAAGGGGGGACAGGGGGTTCCTACGAGCAGTACTTC. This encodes CASSQGGTGGSYEQYF.

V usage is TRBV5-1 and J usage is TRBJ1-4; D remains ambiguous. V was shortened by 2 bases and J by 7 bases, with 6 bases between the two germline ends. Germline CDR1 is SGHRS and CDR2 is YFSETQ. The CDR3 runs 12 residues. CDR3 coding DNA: TGCGCCAGCAGCTTTGACGGTGAAAAACTGTTTTTT. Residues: CASSFDGEKLFF. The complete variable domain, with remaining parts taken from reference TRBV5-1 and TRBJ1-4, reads KAGVTQTPRYLIKTRGQQVTLSCSPISGHRSVSWYQQTPGQGLQFLFEYFSETQRNKGNFPGRFSGRQFSNSRSEMNVSTLELGDSALYLCASSFDGEKLFFGSGTQLSVL.

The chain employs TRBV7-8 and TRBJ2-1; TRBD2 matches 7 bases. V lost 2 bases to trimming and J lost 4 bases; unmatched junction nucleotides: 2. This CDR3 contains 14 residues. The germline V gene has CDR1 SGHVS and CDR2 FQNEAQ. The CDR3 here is CASSLRGVYNEQFF. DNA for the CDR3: TGTGCCAGCAGCTTACGGGGGGTGTACAATGAGCAGTTCTTC.